This is a list of T cell receptor beta chains from one sample in a study of shared clonotypes between healthy human individuals. Assay used: immunoSEQ multiplex PCR; TCRdb lists only in-frame clones, some missing. There are about 1,500,000 clones in the sample; 96% occur only once, and 0.95% to 1.5% lies in the top ten. The material sequenced was naive CD4+ T cells sorted from blood. The receptors derive from a man aged 30 to 39 in good health. Each CDR3 is given with its conserved first and last residue. Each record gives: V gene, J gene, clone size, D gene, CDR3 DNA, CDR3 protein. A D gene is named only where the DNA matches it firmly. Clone size is shown for a subset of rows, as once, few, many or a class of expanded clone.

TRBV5-1,TRBJ2-3,-,TRBD2,TGCGCCAGCAGCGCCGAGCGGGAGAAGCTTTTTGGCACAGATACGCAGTATTTT,CASSAEREKLFGTDTQYF
TRBV28,TRBJ1-5,-,-,TGTGCCAGCAGCCTTGGGGGTACTCAGCCCCAGCATTTT,CASSLGGTQPQHF
TRBV6-1,TRBJ1-3,-,-,TGTGCCAGCAGAGACGCGAGCTCTGGAAACACCATATATTTT,CASRDASSGNTIYF
TRBV7-2,TRBJ2-3,-,-,TGTGCCAGCAGCTTTGGACAGAGAGCAGATACGCAGTATTTT,CASSFGQRADTQYF
TRBV27,TRBJ2-3,-,TRBD2,TGTGCCAGCGCGTCTCTCCGGGGCGGGAGGGCAGATACGCAGTATTTT,CASASLRGGRADTQYF
TRBV27,TRBJ2-2,-,-,TGTGCCAGCAGTTTATTTGGGACCGGGGAGCTGTTTTTT,CASSLFGTGELFF
TRBV13,TRBJ2-5,-,-,TGTGCCAGCAGCTTAAGGTCCGGGGCGATCCAAGAGACCCAGTACTTC,CASSLRSGAIQETQYF
TRBV5-1,TRBJ2-2,-,-,TGCGCCAGCAGCTTGGACAGCGCCGGGGAGCTGTTTTTT,CASSLDSAGELFF
TRBV2,TRBJ2-7,-,TRBD1,TGTGCCAGCCGTTTGAGGGACAGGGCCGTCACCTACGAGCAGTACTTC,CASRLRDRAVTYEQYF
TRBV5-1,TRBJ2-5,-,-,TGCGCCAGCTCCTTCTTTGGCCGGGAGACCCAGTACTTC,CASSFFGRETQYF
TRBV18,TRBJ1-1,-,TRBD1,TGTGCCAGCTCAGCAACAGGGGCAGACACTGAAGCTTTCTTT,CASSATGADTEAFF
TRBV4-1,TRBJ1-5,-,TRBD1,TGCGCCAGCAGCCATCCACAGGGGGCAGGCCAGCCCCAGCATTTT,CASSHPQGAGQPQHF
TRBV7-2,TRBJ2-7,-,-,TGTGCCAGCAGCTTTGGGACATTTTACGAGCAGTACTTC,CASSFGTFYEQYF
TRBV5-1,TRBJ2-1,-,-,TGCGCCAGCAGCCTCGGGGCCTGGGCCTACAATGAGCAGTTCTTC,CASSLGAWAYNEQFF
TRBV5-6,TRBJ2-7,-,-,TGTGCCAGCAGCAACCCCCGAGACTGGGCTTGGGGGGAGCAGTACTTC,CASSNPRDWAWGEQYF
TRBV19,TRBJ2-5,-,TRBD2,TGTGCCAGTAGTGGAAGGACTAGCGGGATAAAAGAGACCCAGTACTTC,CASSGRTSGIKETQYF
TRBV27,TRBJ2-1,-,TRBD1,TGTGCCAGCAGTTTAGGGGGGACAGGGAGATTCAATGAGCAGTTCTTC,CASSLGGTGRFNEQFF
TRBV11-2,TRBJ2-1,-,TRBD1,TGTGCCAGCAGCTTAGCGACAGGGGTCCCCTACAATGAGCAGTTCTTC,CASSLATGVPYNEQFF
TRBV7-2,TRBJ2-3,-,-,TGTGCCAACAGCTTACGACGCGGCACAGATACGCAGTATTTT,CANSLRRGTDTQYF
TRBV2,TRBJ1-1,few,TRBD1,TGTGCCAGCAGTGAAAGGACAGGGGGGACTGAAGCTTTCTTT,CASSERTGGTEAFF
TRBV28,TRBJ2-7,-,-,TGTGCCAGCAGTGACCCACGTTCGGCCTCTAGCTCCTACGAGCAGTACTTC,CASSDPRSASSSYEQYF
TRBV7-2,TRBJ2-5,-,-,TGTGCCAGCAGCTTAGGGGGTTCGGGTGAGACCCAGTACTTC,CASSLGGSGETQYF
TRBV19,TRBJ2-7,-,-,TGTGCCAGTAGTCCCCTGGGGGGCGGCGAGCAGTACTTC,CASSPLGGGEQYF
TRBV30,TRBJ2-3,-,TRBD2,TGTGCCTGGAGTGCCACTAGCGGGACGTATTTT,CAWSATSGTYF
TRBV7-2,TRBJ2-1,once,-,TGTGCCAGCAGCCGGGACTCCCGAGCTGAGCAGTTCTTC,CASSRDSRAEQFF
TRBV4-3,TRBJ1-5,once,-,TGCGCCAGCAGCCAAGACTGGGCAGTTTCTCAGCCCCAGCATTTT,CASSQDWAVSQPQHF
TRBV7-8,TRBJ2-1,-,-,TGTGCCAGCAGCTTACTCCCCGGGTTAGGGATTCCCAATGAGCAGTTCTTC,CASSLLPGLGIPNEQFF
TRBV30,TRBJ1-3,-,-,TGTGCCTGGAGGTGGGGAAACACCATATATTTT,CAWRWGNTIYF
TRBV9,TRBJ2-2,-,TRBD2,TGTGCCAGCAGCGTAGCTAGCGGGAGGAACACCGGGGAGCTGTTTTTT,CASSVASGRNTGELFF
TRBV19,TRBJ2-5,-,-,TGTGCCAGTAGTAAGGGGAATTTAGCATACCAAGAGACCCAGTACTTC,CASSKGNLAYQETQYF
TRBV5-1,TRBJ2-3,-,-,TGCGCCAGCAGCTTTCGCCCTACTAACACAGATACGCAGTATTTT,CASSFRPTNTDTQYF
TRBV6-5,TRBJ2-5,-,-,TGTGCCAGCAGTTGGGATCGGGGGGCTTTTGGGGAGACCCAGTACTTC,CASSWDRGAFGETQYF
TRBV6-5,TRBJ1-4,-,-,TGTGCCAGCAGTTACTCGGGTATGCGAGCAGCAAAACTGTTTTTT,CASSYSGMRAAKLFF
TRBV7-9,TRBJ2-3,-,-,TGTGCCAGCAGCTCCCGAAGGGGGAGCGGGGATACGCAGTATTTT,CASSSRRGSGDTQYF
TRBV9,TRBJ2-1,-,-,TGTGCCAGCAGCGTAATTGCCGGGAGTATCCATGAGCAGTTCTTC,CASSVIAGSIHEQFF
TRBV30,TRBJ2-3,-,TRBD2,TGTGCCTGGAGCGCCGGACTAGCGGGAGCGGGAGATACGCAGTATTTT,CAWSAGLAGAGDTQYF
TRBV19,TRBJ2-2,-,TRBD1,TGTGCCAGTAGCTACATCCCGACAGGGGGAACCCTCCGGGGCGGGGAGCTGTTTTTT,CASSYIPTGGTLRGGELFF
TRBV11-1,TRBJ1-2,-,-,TGTGCCAGCAGCTTAGCCGCGGTTAACTATGGCTACACCTTC,CASSLAAVNYGYTF
TRBV7-3,TRBJ2-7,-,-,TGTGCCAGCAGCTTATCAACCGGCCTCCCGAGGGAGCAGTACTTC,CASSLSTGLPREQYF
TRBV25-1,TRBJ2-2,-,TRBD2,TGTGCCAGCAGTATCAGCGGGAGTTTATCCGGGGAGCTGTTTTTT,CASSISGSLSGELFF
TRBV7-2,TRBJ2-1,-,TRBD2,TGTGCCAGCAGCCTACCCCGGGTAGCGGGAGGGCCGATCAATGAGCAGTTCTTC,CASSLPRVAGGPINEQFF
TRBV28,TRBJ2-5,-,TRBD2,TGTGCCAGCAGGGATGAACCGGGACTAGCGGGACAGACCCAGTACTTC,CASRDEPGLAGQTQYF
TRBV28,TRBJ2-7,-,-,TGTGCCAGCAGTTTTTCCGAGGCAGGGGCGGACCACGAGCAGTACTTC,CASSFSEAGADHEQYF
TRBV15,TRBJ1-1,-,TRBD1,TGTGCCACCAGCAGAGATCCGACAGGGGTAGGAGCTTTCTTT,CATSRDPTGVGAFF
TRBV7-3,TRBJ2-2,-,TRBD2,TGTGCCAGCAGCCCGGGAGGGACCCTCACCGGGGAGCTGTTTTTT,CASSPGGTLTGELFF
TRBV29-1,TRBJ2-3,-,-,TGCAGCGTTGTGAGAGGTGGCACAGATACGCAGTATTTT,CSVVRGGTDTQYF
TRBV19,TRBJ2-1,-,-,TGTGCCGACCAGACGGGTGACCCCACTGAGCAGTTCTTC,CADQTGDPTEQFF
TRBV6-1,TRBJ2-1,-,-,TGTGCCAGCAGACTAGCTGAATCCTACAATGAGCAGTTCTTC,CASRLAESYNEQFF
TRBV7-5,TRBJ2-2,-,-,TGTGCCAGAAGCCCGCGGGGAGACACTAGCGGGACCACCGGGGAGCTGTTTTTT,CARSPRGDTSGTTGELFF
TRBV28,TRBJ2-1,-,TRBD2,TGTGCCAGCAACCTCAAACCCGGGACTAGGGGAAATGAGCAGTTCTTC,CASNLKPGTRGNEQFF
TRBV5-1,TRBJ2-7,-,TRBD2,TGCGCCAGCACTCGGCCCGGCGGGAGTAACGAGCAGTACTTC,CASTRPGGSNEQYF
TRBV18,TRBJ2-5,-,-,TGTGCCAGCTCACGATTGGGACCTAAAGAGACCCAGTACTTC,CASSRLGPKETQYF
TRBV5-4,TRBJ2-1,once,-,TGTGCCAGCAGCTTGGGTGGGGGCTCCTACAATGAGCAGTTCTTC,CASSLGGGSYNEQFF
TRBV6-5,TRBJ2-3,-,-,TGTGCCAGCAGTTACTCCCGGGTAGCAGATACGCAGTATTTT,CASSYSRVADTQYF
TRBV5-1,TRBJ2-7,-,-,TGCGCCAGCAGCTTGCAGGGGACGAACGAGCAGTACTTC,CASSLQGTNEQYF
TRBV6-5,TRBJ2-7,-,TRBD1,TGTGCCAGCAGGCGACAGGGTCCCCTTCGCGGTTGGCAGTACTTC,CASRRQGPLRGWQYF
TRBV7-2,TRBJ2-1,-,TRBD2,TGTGCCAGCAGCTTGGGACTAGCGGGAGGGCCTGGCCAGTTCTTC,CASSLGLAGGPGQFF
TRBV19,TRBJ2-3,-,TRBD2,TGTGCCAGTAGCCCCTTCCCCGGGAGAGCGGGAGCTGGCACAGATACGCAGTATTTT,CASSPFPGRAGAGTDTQYF
TRBV18,TRBJ2-7,-,-,TGTGCCAGCTCACCAACTAGCAGGATGGGCAACGAGCAGTACTTC,CASSPTSRMGNEQYF